A single sample gave rise to the 8 T cell receptor beta chains below, sequenced in a study of cytotoxic CD8 clonotypes in ibrutinib-treated CLL. TCRdb's table, derived via immunoSEQ multiplex PCR, lists solely in-frame clones and lacks some. The sample lists fewer than 300,000 clones; 70% to 80% were seen once. Material: PBMCs, obtained at disease progression, from a patient treated with ibrutinib. Receptors were obtained from a human donor with chronic lymphocytic leukemia.

This chain links TRBV5-8 with TRBJ1-5; D possibly corresponds to TRBD1 (5 bases). Trimming shortened V by 2 bases and J by 2 bases, and 11 bases separated the two germline ends. The germline CDR1 and CDR2 sequences are SGHTS and YDEGEE. The CDR3 extends over 15 amino acids. Here the CDR3 DNA reads TGTGCCAGCAGCTTATGGGGGGTCGGCAATCAGCCCCAGCATTTT. Protein: CASSLWGVGNQPQHF.

The rearrangement uses TRBV5-1 and TRBJ2-3; 7 bases are shared with TRBD2. The germline V gene encodes CDR1 SGHRS and CDR2 YFSETQ. V trimming: 2 bases; J trimming: 2 bases; junction bases outside the gene matches: 5. This CDR3 region has 15 residues. In nucleotides, the CDR3 is TGCGCCAGCAGCTTCGGGGGGTCTCACACAGATACGCAGTATTTT. It yields the protein CASSFGGSHTDTQYF.

This clone has more than one count but fewer than ten. CDR3 sequence (DNA): TGTGCCAGCAGTGCGCAGGGAAACCGGTACGAGCAGTACTTC. Translating it yields CASSAQGNRYEQYF. The rearrangement uses TRBV2 and TRBJ2-7; D is possibly TRBD1 (5 bases). This CDR3 is 14 amino acids long. V gave up 4 bases and J gave up 4 bases, with 14 bases separating them. Germline-derived CDR1 and CDR2 are SNHLY and FYNNEI.

The rearrangement uses TRBV5-1 and TRBJ2-3; TRBD2 matches at 8 bases. CDR3 length: 14 residues. Unmatched junction bases numbered 6, after V lost 4 bases and J lost 5 bases. Germline values: CDR1 SGHRS, CDR2 YFSETQ. The CDR3 region is CASSQRGYGDTQYF. As DNA, the CDR3 is TGCGCCAGCAGCCAGCGGGGGTACGGAGATACGCAGTATTTT.

The chain couples TRBV10-1 to TRBJ2-6; 7 nucleotides align to TRBD2. This CDR3 region has 17 residues. From germline, CDR1 is WNHNN and CDR2 SYGVQD (reference sequence). Trimming at V came to 0 bases and at J to 0 bases, leaving 2 bases not matched to a gene. In DNA, the CDR3 is TGCGCCAGCAGTGAGTCAGCGGGATTCTCTGGGGCCAACGTCCTGACTTTC. This encodes CASSESAGFSGANVLTF.

The chain has TRBV7-3 and TRBJ1-6, with a tentative D call TRBD1 (6 bases). The germline gives CDR1 SGHTA, CDR2 FQGTGA. The V end was cut by 5 bases, the J end by 10 bases, with 12 bases between. CDR3 length: 13 residues. The CDR3 region is CASSPAGESPLHF. DNA for the CDR3: TGTGCCAGCAGCCCCGCAGGGGAGTCACCCCTCCACTTT.

The chain uses TRBV18 and TRBJ1-5; D is uncertain. CDR1 is KGHSH and CDR2 is LQKENI in the germline V gene. This CDR3 comprises 16 residues. Trimming pared 3 bases from V and 4 bases from J, leaving 16 bases between. CDR3 sequence (DNA): TGTGCCAGCTCACCCGCACCGCCAGGAGGGAATCAGCCCCAGCATTTT. Translating it yields CASSPAPPGGNQPQHF.

This chain uses TRBV10-3 with TRBJ2-1; a weak D match, TRBD1 (5 bases). V dropped 6 bases and J dropped 15 bases, with 15 bases sitting between them. This CDR3 is 11 amino acids long. Germline V lookup: CDR1 ENHRY, CDR2 SYGVKD. This chain's CDR3 is CAIRYQGLPFF. As DNA, the CDR3 is TGTGCCATCAGGTACCAGGGTTTACCGTTCTTC.